This TCR beta chain was documented in a study of cytomegalovirus exposure and HLA in healthy donors. This CDR3 is built from 15 residues. Germline CDR1 reads SGHAT; CDR2 reads FQNNGV. The V gene end was trimmed by 5 bases and the J gene end by 4 bases; junction bases not matched to a gene: 7. Remarks on this clone: Its cognate antigen is unknown.

The PCR contained 60 Vbeta and 13 Jbeta primers. TCRdb's table, derived via immunoSEQ multiplex PCR, lists solely in-frame clones and lacks some. The sample gives fewer than 100,000 clones, roughly 80% of which show up once; 0.8% to 1.1% is in the top ten. Findings and caveats of the study: Under in vitro conditions, three CMV-associated chains were confirmed as specific for CMV antigens.

This clonotype was obtained from a male donor in good health and CMV-seronegative. The sequencing sample was made of PBMCs. The rearrangement uses TRBV11-2 and TRBJ2-1; 8 nucleotides match TRBD1. The CDR3 here is CASSDGQGAYNEQFF. The CDR3 nucleotides are TGTGCCAGCAGCGATGGACAGGGTGCTTACAATGAGCAGTTCTTC.